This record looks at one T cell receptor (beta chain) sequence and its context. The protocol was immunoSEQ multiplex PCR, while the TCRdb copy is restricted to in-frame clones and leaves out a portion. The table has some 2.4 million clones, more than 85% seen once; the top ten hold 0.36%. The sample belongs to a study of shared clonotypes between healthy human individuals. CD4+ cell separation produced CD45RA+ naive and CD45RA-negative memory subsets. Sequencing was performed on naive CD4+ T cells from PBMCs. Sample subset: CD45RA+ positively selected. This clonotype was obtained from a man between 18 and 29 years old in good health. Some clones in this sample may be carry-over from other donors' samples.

The CDR3 sequence is CASSHSTQGKGYNEQFF. In nucleotides, the CDR3 is TGTGCCAGCAGCCATAGCACACAGGGGAAGGGCTACAATGAGCAGTTCTTC. The chain recombines TRBV14 with TRBJ2-1; 7 nucleotides agree with TRBD1. The CDR3 length is 17 residues. Germline CDR1 and CDR2: SGHDN and FVKESK. J lost 3 bases, V lost 3 bases, and 11 bases had no gene match.